These 24 T cell receptor beta chains originate from one sample sequenced in a study of vaccination and CD4 T cells after COVID-19. Treatment in this sample: approximately nine-day PBMC culture with coronavirus spike peptide pools or control peptides (ViraFEST assay). Gathered ahead of the COVID-19 pandemic (2011-2018) were the CD4+ T cells of the unexposed donor. The Oncomine TCR Beta short-read assay sequenced DNA from cultured CD4+ T cells. It was cultured CD4+ T cells from which genomic DNA was extracted. Using its own MiXCR run on the PCR reads, TCRdb lists one record per CDR3 protein. The repertoire holds approximately 9,500 distinct CDR3 sequences, with approximately 31% as singletons. No antigen has been identified for these receptors. The sequencing input was CD4+ T cells from blood, cultured in vitro. These receptors were obtained from a human donor in good health.

This clonotype was recorded a few times. The V call is TRBV12-3 or TRBV12-4, the J call TRBJ1-2; D is perhaps TRBD1 (6 bases). CDR3 length: 13 amino acids. Between the trimmed V and J ends, which lost 3 bases and 4 bases, there was a span of 9 bases. CDR3 residues: CASSFAGVYGYTF. The CDR3 region has the DNA TGTGCCAGCAGTTTTGCAGGGGTCTATGGCTACACCTTC.

V and J are TRBV28 and TRBJ1-4, with D perhaps TRBD1 (6 bases). The CDR3 sequence is 15 residues long. CDR1 is MDHEN, CDR2 SYDVKM, per germline. V was clipped by 5 bases and J by 7 bases, with 17 bases between them. CDR3 in DNA: TGTGCCAGCAGTGGGGACACCGTCCTGGCTGAAAAACTGTTTTTT. As protein: CASSGDTVLAEKLFF.

This clonotype is labeled as medium-sized (0.01 to 0.1%). V and J are TRBV2 and TRBJ2-5, with 7 bases fitting TRBD1. Germline lookup yields CDR1 SNHLY and CDR2 FYNNEI. The trim removed 6 bases at V and 5 bases at J, leaving 21 bases unmatched. The CDR3 covers 18 residues. CDR3 coding DNA: TGTGCCAGCAGGACGTTTATGGGGGCAGGGCCCAGGGGGGAGACCCAGTACTTC. Translating it yields CASRTFMGAGPRGETQYF.

This clonotype has just a few counts. The CDR3 coding sequence is TGTGCCAGCAGTACCGCCCGTAGAGGGACAGAGACTGGCTACACCTTC. It encodes CASSTARRGTETGYTF. This chain links TRBV6-2 or TRBV6-3 with TRBJ1-2; TRBD1 agrees at 7 bases. The CDR3 sequence is 16 residues long. J was trimmed by 7 bases and V by 5 bases; bases with no gene match: 16. Germline CDR1 MNHEY, CDR2 SVGEGT.

The CDR3 region is CASSYFREGEQYF. Here the CDR3 DNA reads TGTGCCAGCAGTTACTTCCGGGAGGGAGAGCAGTACTTC. The V and J genes are TRBV6-2 or TRBV6-3 and TRBJ2-7, with TRBD2 matching over 8 bases. The CDR3 covers 13 residues. Germline lookup yields CDR1 MNHEY and CDR2 SVGEGT. With 1 base clipped from V and 7 bases from J, the junction kept 3 bases outside the gene matches.

The J gene is TRBJ1-6, the V gene TRBV2; possibly TRBD1 for D (6 bases). CDR3 size: 16 residues. Germline values: CDR1 SNHLY, CDR2 FYNNEI. The V end was cut by 7 bases, the J end by 7 bases, with 20 bases between. CDR3 sequence: CASNMAPRGYNSPLHF. In DNA, the CDR3 is TGTGCCAGCAACATGGCCCCCAGGGGCTACAATTCACCCCTCCACTTT.

In its sample, this clonotype is medium-sized. The junction departs from germline at one end; a sequencing error may be responsible. This chain joins TRBV20-1 and TRBJ1-2; 7 nucleotides match TRBD1. Germline V gives CDR1 DFQATT, CDR2 SNEGSKA (reference sequence). This CDR3 comprises 8 residues. The CDR3 coding sequence is TGCAGTGCTAGAGCGGACAGGTTC. Its translation is CSARADRF.

This clonotype was counted between two and nine times. The chain uses TRBV7-6 and TRBJ1-1; D unclear. Germline V gives CDR1 SGHVS, CDR2 FNYEAQ. Trimming cost V 0 bases and J 9 bases, with 11 bases left between them. The CDR3 has 13 residues. The CDR3: CASSLAVGQKAFF. The CDR3 bases are TGTGCCAGCAGCTTAGCCGTTGGGCAGAAAGCTTTCTTT.

This clonotype is labeled medium-sized. The CDR3 nucleotides read TGTGCCAGCAGTCCTCAGACCCCGGGCCGTAGCAATCAGCCCCAGCATTTT. Its protein product is CASSPQTPGRSNQPQHF. The V gene is TRBV6-1, the J gene TRBJ1-5, with D unclear. CDR1 and CDR2 from the germline V gene are MNHNS and SASEGT. The CDR3 spans 17 residues. Trimming took 5 bases from V and 0 from J, leaving 17 bases between them.

This clonotype was recorded once. V is TRBV30 and J is TRBJ1-1; TRBD1 is a possible D gene (6 bases). Germline CDR1 and CDR2: GTSNPN and SVGIG (reference sequence). The CDR3 is 15 amino acids. Trimming stripped 3 bases from V and 1 base from J, with 15 bases between. The CDR3 DNA sequence: TGTGCCTGGAGGCTTGGGGGGCGCGGGAACACTGAAGCTTTCTTT. It specifies CAWRLGGRGNTEAFF.

A few counts support this clonotype. The chain couples TRBV7-3 to TRBJ2-3; TRBD1 agrees at 7 bases. Per the germline V gene, CDR1 is SGHTA and CDR2 is FQGTGA. The CDR3 consists of 14 residues. Trimming removed 7 bases from V and 3 bases from J; junction bases left unmatched: 7. CDR3 sequence: CASKRQGPTDTQYF. Written as DNA, the CDR3 is TGTGCCAGCAAAAGACAGGGCCCTACAGATACGCAGTATTTT.

The chain combines TRBV28 with TRBJ1-5; D call uncertain. Looked up from germline, CDR1 is MDHEN and CDR2 is SYDVKM. V lost 3 bases and J lost 7, with 10 bases in between. The CDR3 runs 13 residues. CDR3 coding DNA: TGTGCCAGCAGTTTGTCAACAGTGCAGCCCCAGCATTTT. Protein: CASSLSTVQPQHF.

The chain uses TRBV12-3 or TRBV12-4 and TRBJ1-5, with D perhaps matching TRBD1 (5 bases). This CDR3 contains 16 residues. Trimming pared 6 bases from V and 2 bases from J, leaving 17 bases between. The CDR3 reads CASSLAGGEGNQPQHF. The CDR3 region has the DNA TGTGCCAGCAGCCTCGCGGGGGGGGAAGGCAATCAGCCCCAGCATTTT.

The rearrangement uses TRBV5-4 and TRBJ2-7; maybe TRBD2 (6 bases). CDR1 SGHNT and CDR2 YYREEE come from the germline V gene (reference sequence). The length of the CDR3 is 18 residues. Trimming cost V 1 base and J 4 bases, with 24 bases left between them. CDR3 sequence reads: CASSLLGLSGLFIYEQYF. The CDR3 coding sequence is TGTGCCAGCAGCTTGCTGGGCCTTAGCGGCCTATTTATATACGAGCAGTACTTC.

V is TRBV11-2 and J is TRBJ2-3; 7 bases are shared with TRBD2. Per the germline V gene, CDR1 is SGHAT and CDR2 is FQNNGV. Unmatched junction bases numbered 16, after V lost 1 base and J lost 0 bases. The CDR3 length is 20 residues. CDR3 sequence (DNA): TGTGCCAGCAGCTTAGCCCCCCCAAGCGGGGCTATCTGGAGCACAGATACGCAGTATTTT. Amino acids: CASSLAPPSGAIWSTDTQYF.

This clonotype was detected a few times. This chain connects TRBV20-1 to TRBJ1-1; maybe TRBD1 (5 bases). The CDR3 runs to 12 residues. Germline CDR1 is DFQATT and CDR2 is SNEGSKA (reference sequence). The V gene lost 8 bases and the J gene lost 4 bases, with 14 bases spanning the gap. The chain's CDR3 is CSTPGEATEAFF. The DNA of the CDR3 is TGCAGTACCCCGGGGGAGGCCACTGAAGCTTTCTTT.

The chain is built from TRBV21-1 and TRBJ2-7. TRBV21-1 is a known pseudogene. The length of the CDR3 is 9 residues. The CDR3 loop reads CASSYEQYF. The DNA for the CDR3 is TGTGCCAGCAGCTACGAGCAGTACTTC.

In this sample, this clonotype turned up a few times. CDR3 sequence reads: CASSFARTGEGYTF. The DNA of the CDR3 is TGTGCCAGCAGCTTCGCCCGGACAGGGGAAGGCTACACCTTC. The chain combines TRBV7-2 with TRBJ1-2; 9 bases match TRBD1. The V gene end was trimmed by 3 bases and the J gene end by 8 bases; junction bases not matched to a gene: 7. There are 14 residues in the CDR3. CDR1 SGHTA and CDR2 FQGNSA come from the germline V gene.

Judged by abundance, this clonotype is medium-sized. V is TRBV24-1 and J is TRBJ2-5; 10 bases fit TRBD2. The CDR3 is 17 amino acids. The trim removed 1 base at V and 1 base at J, leaving 5 bases unmatched. CDR1 KGHDR and CDR2 SFDVKD come from the germline V gene. CDR3 sequence reads: CATSDFWSSGGQETQYF. CDR3 DNA sequence: TGTGCCACCAGTGATTTCTGGTCTAGCGGGGGCCAAGAGACCCAGTACTTC.

This clonotype was detected only once. The chain uses TRBV9 and TRBJ2-5, with D maybe TRBD2 (6 bases). CDR3 length equals 14 residues. V lost 0 bases and J 5 bases, leaving 11 bases between the germline ends. Germline V gene data show CDR1 as SGDLS and CDR2 as YYNGEE. This CDR3 is CASSVGQAGETQYF. DNA of the CDR3: TGTGCCAGCAGCGTAGGTCAGGCGGGGGAGACCCAGTACTTC.

The chain employs TRBV5-1 and TRBJ1-6, with 7 bases aligning to TRBD1. The V and J ends lost 0 bases and 10 bases, in that order; junction bases with no gene match: 10. The CDR3 has 16 residues. Germline V gives CDR1 SGHRS, CDR2 YFSETQ. The CDR3 loop is CASSLAMNRGGSPLHF. CDR3 bases: TGCGCCAGCAGCTTGGCCATGAACAGGGGAGGATCACCCCTCCACTTT.

The chain has TRBV20-1 and TRBJ2-3; D ambiguous. The CDR3 runs to 11 residues. V was shortened by 3 bases and J by 4 bases, with 5 bases between the two germline ends. Germline CDR1 DFQATT, CDR2 SNEGSKA (reference sequence). CDR3 nucleotide sequence: TGCAGTGCTAGTCGGCCAGATACGCAGTATTTT. As protein: CSASRPDTQYF.

There are a few counts of this clonotype. The rearrangement joins TRBV5-1 to TRBJ2-5; no clear D. CDR3 size: 13 residues. Germline V lookup: CDR1 SGHRS, CDR2 YFSETQ. V lost 0 bases, J lost 3 bases, and 6 bases lay in between. The CDR3 DNA reads TGCGCCAGCAGCTTGGGAGTCAAAGAGACCCAGTACTTC. Residues: CASSLGVKETQYF.

This sequence joins TRBV5-1 and TRBJ2-5, with D unclear. V lost 0 bases, J lost 3 bases, and 9 bases lay in between. This CDR3 is 14 amino acids long. Germline V gene lookup returns CDR1 SGHRS and CDR2 YFSETQ. CDR3 in DNA: TGCGCCAGCAGCTTGGCCGGAAGGGAAGAGACCCAGTACTTC. It is translated as CASSLAGREETQYF.